This entry concerns a single T cell receptor (beta chain). The data originate from a study of CD8+ T cells in alopecia areata. Trimming stripped 7 bases from V and 6 bases from J, with 13 bases between. This CDR3 comprises 14 residues. From germline, CDR1 is MNHEY and CDR2 SVGAGI. Extracted RNA was reverse transcribed into cDNA, the sequencing template. Profiling relied on immunoSEQ multiplex PCR, and the TCRdb table lists in-frame clones only, not all of them. The data show some 180,000 clones, 56% seen once. This clonotype was obtained from a human donor in good health. This rearrangement joins TRBV6-5 to TRBJ1-6; D perhaps matches TRBD1 (5 bases). The sequenced material came from CD8+ T cells sorted from blood. The CDR3 is CASIGGPFNSPLHF. DNA of the CDR3: TGTGCCAGCATTGGGGGACCCTTTAATTCACCCCTCCACTTT.